The 8 T cell receptor beta chains given below trace back to one sample, sequenced in a study of identical twins. TCRdb reanalysed the 5' RACE reads using MiXCR and keeps one entry per CDR3 protein. The sample has under 900,000 distinct CDR3 sequences, 12% seen once; the top ten hold 1.5% to 2%. The data were also submitted as part of a second study, on yellow fever vaccine responses in identical twins.

Sequencing was done on a sample of PBMCs. The receptors originated from a woman aged 18-30 years in good health.

There are a few counts of this clonotype. The chain recombines TRBV4-2 with TRBJ2-2; D is perhaps TRBD1 or TRBD2 (5 bases each). CDR3 size: 17 residues. The germline V and J ends were trimmed by 2 bases and 0 bases, with 13 bases remaining between them. Germline loops: CDR1 LGHNA, CDR2 YNFKEQ. CDR3 protein: CASSQNERTSNTGELFF. CDR3 nucleotide sequence: TGTGCCAGCAGCCAAAATGAGCGGACATCGAACACCGGGGAGCTGTTTTTT.

This clonotype was seen more than once but under ten times. The chain carries TRBV6-5 and TRBJ1-2; perhaps TRBD1 as D (5 bases). Trimming removed 2 bases from V and 0 bases from J, with 10 bases in between. The CDR3 loop spans 15 amino acids. The germline gives CDR1 MNHEY, CDR2 SVGAGI. In DNA, the CDR3 is TGTGCCAGCAGTTACGGGCAGGGTGCTAACTATGGCTACACCTTC. Its translation is CASSYGQGANYGYTF.

This clonotype has just one count. This chain uses TRBV6-1 with TRBJ2-4; D might be TRBD2 (6 bases). The CDR3 extends over 15 amino acids. Per germline, CDR1 MNHNS and CDR2 SASEGT. The V gene lost 5 bases and the J gene lost 8 bases, with 19 bases spanning the gap. The CDR3 region is CASSPWGVLGDIQYF. CDR3 nucleotide sequence: TGTGCCAGCAGTCCCTGGGGGGTCCTCGGAGACATTCAGTACTTC.

This clonotype occurred a few times. The V gene is TRBV6-1, the J gene TRBJ2-3; 7 positions agree with TRBD1. With V trimmed by 5 bases and J by 4 bases, 3 bases remained unmatched. Germline lookup yields CDR1 MNHNS and CDR2 SASEGT. The CDR3 extends over 13 amino acids. The CDR3 coding sequence is TGTGCCAGCAGTCGACAGGGTTCAGATACGCAGTATTTT. It yields the protein CASSRQGSDTQYF.

The chain is built from TRBV24-1 and TRBJ1-2, with 10 bases fitting TRBD1. The J segment lost 7 bases and the V segment lost 4 bases, leaving 8 bases of the junction unmatched. This CDR3 contains 15 residues. CDR1 KGHDR and CDR2 SFDVKD come from the germline V gene. The CDR3 region is CATSEGDRGGPGYTF. CDR3 DNA: TGTGCCACCAGTGAGGGGGACAGGGGAGGCCCTGGCTACACCTTC.

The rearrangement links TRBV6-1 to TRBJ2-1, with a tentative D call TRBD2 (6 bases). The V gene lost 6 bases and the J gene lost 6 bases, with 18 bases spanning the gap. The CDR3 has 15 residues. Germline V CDR1 and CDR2: MNHNS, SASEGT. The CDR3 reads CASSGDLRGTNEQFF. CDR3 DNA: TGTGCCAGCAGCGGGGACTTGCGGGGTACCAATGAGCAGTTCTTC.

This clonotype was seen at least ten times. This chain links TRBV6-6 with TRBJ1-5, with unresolved D. With 2 bases removed from V and 4 bases from J, the gap between germline ends came to 6 bases. The CDR3 consists of 13 residues. The germline V gene encodes CDR1 MNHNY and CDR2 SVGAGI (reference sequence). This CDR3 reads CASSYDPNQPQHF. The CDR3 DNA reads TGTGCCAGCAGTTACGATCCTAATCAGCCCCAGCATTTT.

The V gene is TRBV2, the J gene TRBJ2-3, with D perhaps TRBD2 (7 bases). V lost 7 bases and J lost 0, with 17 bases in between. CDR3 length: 16 amino acids. CDR1 SNHLY and CDR2 FYNNEI come from the germline V gene. This CDR3 is CASTPPRGGSTDTQYF. The CDR3 bases are TGTGCCAGCACCCCACCTAGGGGGGGGAGCACAGATACGCAGTATTTT.